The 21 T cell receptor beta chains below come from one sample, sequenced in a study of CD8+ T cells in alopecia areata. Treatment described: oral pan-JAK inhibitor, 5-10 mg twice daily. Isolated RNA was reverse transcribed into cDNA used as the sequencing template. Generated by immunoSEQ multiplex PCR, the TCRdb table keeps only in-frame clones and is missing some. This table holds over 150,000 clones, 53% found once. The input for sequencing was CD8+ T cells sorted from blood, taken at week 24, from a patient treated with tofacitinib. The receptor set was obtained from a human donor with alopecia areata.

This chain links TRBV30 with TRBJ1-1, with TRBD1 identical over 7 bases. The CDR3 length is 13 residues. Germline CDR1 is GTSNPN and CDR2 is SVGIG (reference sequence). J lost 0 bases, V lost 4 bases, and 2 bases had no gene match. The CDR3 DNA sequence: TGTGCCTGGATGACAGGGCTGAACACTGAAGCTTTCTTT. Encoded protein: CAWMTGLNTEAFF.

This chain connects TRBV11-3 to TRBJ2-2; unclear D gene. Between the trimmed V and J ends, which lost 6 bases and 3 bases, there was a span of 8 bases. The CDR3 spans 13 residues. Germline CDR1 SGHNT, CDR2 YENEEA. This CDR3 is CASRSRDTGELFF. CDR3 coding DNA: TGTGCCAGCAGAAGTAGGGACACCGGGGAGCTGTTTTTT. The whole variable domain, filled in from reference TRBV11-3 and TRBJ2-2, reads EAGVVQSPRYKIIEKKQPVAFWCNPISGHNTLYWYLQNLGQGPELLIRYENEEAVDDSQLPKDRFSAERLKGVDSTLKIQPAELGDSAVYLCASRSRDTGELFFGEGSRLTVL.

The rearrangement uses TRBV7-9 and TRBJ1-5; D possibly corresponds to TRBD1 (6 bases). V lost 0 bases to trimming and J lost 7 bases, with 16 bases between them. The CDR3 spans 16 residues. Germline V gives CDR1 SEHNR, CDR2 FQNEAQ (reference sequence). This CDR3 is CASSLAMDSHDQPQHF. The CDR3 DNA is TGTGCCAGCAGCTTAGCCATGGACAGCCATGACCAGCCCCAGCATTTT.

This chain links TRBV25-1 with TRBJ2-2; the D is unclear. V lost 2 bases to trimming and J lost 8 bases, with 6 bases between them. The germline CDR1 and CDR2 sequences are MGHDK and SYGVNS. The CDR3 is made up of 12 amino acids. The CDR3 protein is CASSEPRGELFF. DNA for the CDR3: TGTGCCAGCAGTGAACCCAGGGGGGAGCTGTTTTTT.

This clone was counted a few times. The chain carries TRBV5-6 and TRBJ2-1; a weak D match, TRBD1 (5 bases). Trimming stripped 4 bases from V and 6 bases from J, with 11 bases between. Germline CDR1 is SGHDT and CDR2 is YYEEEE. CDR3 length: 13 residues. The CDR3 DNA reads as TGTGCCAGCAGCCTATGGGGCTCCAATGAGCAGTTCTTC. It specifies CASSLWGSNEQFF.

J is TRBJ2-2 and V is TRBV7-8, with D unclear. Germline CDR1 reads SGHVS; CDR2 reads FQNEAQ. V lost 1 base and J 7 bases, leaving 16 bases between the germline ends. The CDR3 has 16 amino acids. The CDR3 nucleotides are TGTGCCAGCAGCTTAGTAAAGGGATCTATGGGCGGGGAGCTGTTTTTT. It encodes CASSLVKGSMGGELFF. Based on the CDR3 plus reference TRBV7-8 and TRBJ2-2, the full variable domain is GAGVSQSPRYKVAKRGQDVALRCDPISGHVSLFWYQQALGQGPEFLTYFQNEAQLDKSGLPSDRFFAERPEGSVSTLKIQRTQQEDSAVYLCASSLVKGSMGGELFFGEGSRLTVL.

The DNA for the CDR3 is TGTGCCATCAGGACTAGCGGGGAGGGCGAGCAGTACTTC. Protein product: CAIRTSGEGEQYF. The chain joins TRBV10-3 to TRBJ2-7; TRBD2 agrees at 11 bases. V lost 6 bases and J lost 6; bases outside the gene matches: 4. CDR3 length: 13 amino acids. Germline CDR1 is ENHRY and CDR2 is SYGVKD.

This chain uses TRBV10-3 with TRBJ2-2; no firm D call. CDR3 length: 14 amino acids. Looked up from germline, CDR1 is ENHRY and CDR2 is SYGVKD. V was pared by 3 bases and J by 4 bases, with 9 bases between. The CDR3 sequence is CAISDRSSTGELFF. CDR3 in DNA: TGTGCCATCAGTGACAGGTCCTCCACCGGGGAGCTGTTTTTT.

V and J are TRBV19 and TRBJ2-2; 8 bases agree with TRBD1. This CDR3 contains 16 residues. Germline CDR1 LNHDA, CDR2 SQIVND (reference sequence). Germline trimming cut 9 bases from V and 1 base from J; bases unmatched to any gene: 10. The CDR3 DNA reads TGTGCCAGCCTACCCAGGGGGCGAGGGAACACCGGGGAGCTGTTTTTT. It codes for CASLPRGRGNTGELFF.

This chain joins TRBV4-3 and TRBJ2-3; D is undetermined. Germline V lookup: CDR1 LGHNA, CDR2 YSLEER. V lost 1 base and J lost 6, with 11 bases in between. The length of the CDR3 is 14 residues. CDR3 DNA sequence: TGCGCCAGCAGCCAAGGCATCACCGCCGATACGCAGTATTTT. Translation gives CASSQGITADTQYF.

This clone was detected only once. The CDR3 reads CSDGTPGTEAFF. CDR3 in DNA: TGCAGCGACGGCACCCCTGGGACTGAAGCTTTCTTT. The rearrangement uses TRBV29-1 and TRBJ1-1; D is undetermined. The V end lost 7 bases, the J end lost 5 bases, and 14 bases lay between the germline ends. The CDR3 length is 12 residues. CDR1 and CDR2 (germline): SQVTM, ANQGSEA.

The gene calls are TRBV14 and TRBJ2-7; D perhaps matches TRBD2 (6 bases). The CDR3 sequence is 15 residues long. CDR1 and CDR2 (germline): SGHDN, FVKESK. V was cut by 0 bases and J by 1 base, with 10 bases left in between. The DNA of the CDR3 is TGTGCCAGCAGCCAAGAACCACGGGGGTCCTACGAGCAGTACTTC. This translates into CASSQEPRGSYEQYF.

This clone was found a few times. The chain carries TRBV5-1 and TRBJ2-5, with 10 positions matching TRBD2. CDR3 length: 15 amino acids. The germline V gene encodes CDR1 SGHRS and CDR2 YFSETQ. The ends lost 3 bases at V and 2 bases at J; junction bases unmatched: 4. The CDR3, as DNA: TGCGCCAGCAGCTCCGAGACTAGCGGGCAAGAGACCCAGTACTTC. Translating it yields CASSSETSGQETQYF. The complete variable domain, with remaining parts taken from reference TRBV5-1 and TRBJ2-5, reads KAGVTQTPRYLIKTRGQQVTLSCSPISGHRSVSWYQQTPGQGLQFLFEYFSETQRNKGNFPGRFSGRQFSNSRSEMNVSTLELGDSALYLCASSSETSGQETQYFGPGTRLLVL.

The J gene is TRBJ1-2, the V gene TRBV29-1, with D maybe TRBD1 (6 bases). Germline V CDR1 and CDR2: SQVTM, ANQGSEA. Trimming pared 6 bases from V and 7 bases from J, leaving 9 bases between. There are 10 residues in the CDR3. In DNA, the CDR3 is TGCAGCGTGACGGACAGTGGCTACACCTTC. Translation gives CSVTDSGYTF.

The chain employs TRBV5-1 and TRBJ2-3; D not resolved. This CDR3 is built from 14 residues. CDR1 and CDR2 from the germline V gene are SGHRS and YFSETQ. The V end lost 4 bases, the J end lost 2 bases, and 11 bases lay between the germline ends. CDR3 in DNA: TGCGCCAGCAGCGCCGCCGGCCTCACAGATACGCAGTATTTT. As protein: CASSAAGLTDTQYF.

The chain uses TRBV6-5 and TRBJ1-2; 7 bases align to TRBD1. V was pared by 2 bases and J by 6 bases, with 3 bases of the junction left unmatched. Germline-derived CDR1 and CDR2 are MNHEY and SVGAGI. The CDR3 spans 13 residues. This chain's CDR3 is CASSYRGPDGYTF. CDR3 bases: TGTGCCAGCAGTTACAGGGGGCCAGATGGCTACACCTTC.

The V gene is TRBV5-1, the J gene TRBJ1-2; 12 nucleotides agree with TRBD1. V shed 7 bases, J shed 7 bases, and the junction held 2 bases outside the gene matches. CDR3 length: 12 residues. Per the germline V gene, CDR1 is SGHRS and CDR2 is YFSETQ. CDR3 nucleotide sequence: TGCGCCAGCGGGACAGGGGGCGGTGGCTACACCTTC. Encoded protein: CASGTGGGGYTF.

The CDR3 sequence is CAWNDRVVRETQYF. The CDR3 coding sequence is TGTGCCTGGAATGACAGAGTGGTCCGAGAGACCCAGTACTTC. This chain links TRBV30 with TRBJ2-5; TRBD1 might be the D (5 bases). Per germline, CDR1 GTSNPN and CDR2 SVGIG (reference sequence). The CDR3 runs 14 residues. Trimming took off 4 bases at V and 4 bases at J, with 16 bases between the two ends.

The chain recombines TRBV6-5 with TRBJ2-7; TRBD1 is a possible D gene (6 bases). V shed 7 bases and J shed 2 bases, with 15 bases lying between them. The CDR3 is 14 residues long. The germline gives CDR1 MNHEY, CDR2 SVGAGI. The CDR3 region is CASKPGQGTYEQYF. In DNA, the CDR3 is TGTGCCAGCAAGCCGGGACAAGGGACCTACGAGCAGTACTTC.

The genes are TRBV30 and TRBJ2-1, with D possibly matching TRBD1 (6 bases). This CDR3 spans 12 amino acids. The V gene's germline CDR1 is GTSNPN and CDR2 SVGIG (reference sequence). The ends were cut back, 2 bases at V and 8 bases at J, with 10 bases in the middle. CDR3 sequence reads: CAWSTGRDEQFF. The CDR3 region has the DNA TGTGCCTGGAGTACAGGGCGTGATGAGCAGTTCTTC.

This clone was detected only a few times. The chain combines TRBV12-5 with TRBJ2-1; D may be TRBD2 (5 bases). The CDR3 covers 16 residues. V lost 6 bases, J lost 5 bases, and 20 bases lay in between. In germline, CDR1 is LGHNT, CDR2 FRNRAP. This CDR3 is CASGLTGGGSNNEQFF. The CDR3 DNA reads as TGTGCTAGTGGCTTGACCGGCGGCGGGTCCAACAATGAGCAGTTCTTC.